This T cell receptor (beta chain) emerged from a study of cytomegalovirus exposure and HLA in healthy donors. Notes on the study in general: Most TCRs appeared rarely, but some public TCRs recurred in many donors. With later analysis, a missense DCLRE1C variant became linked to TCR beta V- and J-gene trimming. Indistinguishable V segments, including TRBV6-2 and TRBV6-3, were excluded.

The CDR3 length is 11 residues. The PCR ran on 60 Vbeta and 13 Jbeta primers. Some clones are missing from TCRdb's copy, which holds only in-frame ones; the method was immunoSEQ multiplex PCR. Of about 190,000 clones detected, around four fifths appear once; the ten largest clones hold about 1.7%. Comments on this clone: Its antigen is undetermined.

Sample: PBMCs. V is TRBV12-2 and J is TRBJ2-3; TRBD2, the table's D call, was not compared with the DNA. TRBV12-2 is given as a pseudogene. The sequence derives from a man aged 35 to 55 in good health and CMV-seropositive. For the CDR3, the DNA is TGTGCAAGCAGGAGGACAGATACGCAGTATTTT. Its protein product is CASRRTDTQYF.